This T cell receptor (beta chain) was identified in a study of blood T cells in healthy people across ages. The V gene's germline CDR1 is DFQATT and CDR2 SNEGSKA (reference sequence). V trimming: 2 bases; J trimming: 2 bases; junction bases outside the gene matches: 10. CDR3 length: 16 residues. The authors isolated at least 6 million PBMCs per sample. A sample-barcoded 5' primer and a J-beta primer mix were used in a second PCR of roughly 6 to 11 cycles. TCRdb reanalysed the 5' RACE reads using MiXCR and keeps one entry per CDR3 protein. This table holds 910,000 or so distinct CDR3 sequences, roughly half found once.

The chain joins TRBV20-1 to TRBJ2-3; 7 bases are shared with TRBD2. The receptor's source is an older woman in good health. Sequenced input: blood. CDR3 region: CSARSPLAVNTDTQYF. The CDR3 nucleotides read TGCAGTGCTAGATCCCCTCTAGCGGTGAACACAGATACGCAGTATTTT.